This TCR beta chain appears in the sequencing data of a study of cytomegalovirus exposure and HLA in healthy donors. Study overall: Findings of an earlier analysis included about 100 million unique TCR beta sequences from some 200 million T cells. Study-level findings and limits: Sequencing likely caused a cluster of highly shared sequence variants.

Details on this clone: What it binds is unknown.

Germline CDR1 MDHEN, CDR2 SYDVKM. The CDR3 is 14 residues long. Primers: 60 Vbeta forward and 13 Jbeta reverse. Clones were sequenced by immunoSEQ multiplex PCR, and TCRdb holds only the in-frame ones, with some missing. The data show around 200,000 clones, over 80% seen once. The J gene is TRBJ2-5, the V gene TRBV28; TRBD1 matches at 7 bases. TRBJ2-7 matches the DNA end more closely, so the J call is doubtful. The specimen was PBMCs. The TCR sequence derives from a woman aged 45-65 years in good health and CMV-seropositive. The CDR3 here is CASSSTGPTYEQYF. For the CDR3, the DNA is TGTGCCAGCAGTTCGACAGGGCCCACCTACGAGCAGTACTTC.